This T cell receptor (beta chain) came from a study of OX40 agonist ivuxolimab in advanced cancers. Regarding the study as a whole: Among T cells, CD8+ cells averaged more expanded clones than CD4+ cells.

The CDR3 is 15 residues long. Germline CDR1 SGHTA, CDR2 FQGTGA. For this clone: Its antigen is unidentified. A junction end diverges from the germline sequence, so it may reflect a read error.

Assay: immunoSEQ multiplex PCR; the TCRdb copy retains only in-frame clones and omits some. Of 70,000 to 95,000 clones in the sample, about 90% are singletons; the top ten hold 0.51%. The genes are TRBV7-3 and TRBJ2-3; D perhaps matches TRBD1 (6 bases). Material: CD4+ or CD8+ T cells sorted from blood, obtained in a trial of the OX40 agonist ivuxolimab. The receptor was derived from an adult with an advanced solid tumor such as melanoma, head and neck, liver or kidney cancer. This CDR3 is CASSLTGQGTDTQYF. The DNA for the CDR3 is TGTGCCAGCAGCCTAACGGGCCAGGGGACAGATACGCAGTATTTT.